Below are 23 T cell receptor beta chains sequenced from a single sample in a study of cytomegalovirus exposure and HLA in healthy donors. PCR amplification relied on 60 Vbeta primers (plus 13 Jbeta primers). Generated by immunoSEQ multiplex PCR, the TCRdb table keeps only in-frame clones and is missing some. The data include 150,000 to 200,000 clones; the top ten clones carry 0.7% to 1%. The sample taken for sequencing was PBMCs. These receptors were taken from a woman under 30 in good health and CMV-seropositive.

The genes are TRBV30 and TRBJ2-1, with TRBD2 matching over 11 bases. The CDR3 is 16 amino acids. The germline V gene encodes CDR1 GTSNPN and CDR2 SVGIG (reference sequence). Trimming at V came to 6 bases and at J to 3 bases, leaving 10 bases not matched to a gene. CDR3 amino acids: CACRMGLAEFYNEQFF. The CDR3 DNA sequence: TGTGCCTGCAGGATGGGACTAGCGGAATTCTACAATGAGCAGTTCTTC.

The rearrangement links TRBV18 to TRBJ1-5, with 9 bases identical to TRBD1. V lost 3 bases to trimming and J lost 6 bases; unmatched junction nucleotides: 3. The CDR3 has 14 residues. CDR1 and CDR2 (germline): KGHSH, LQKENI. The CDR3 nucleotides are TGTGCCAGCTCACCTGGGACAGGGAGTCAGCCCCAGCATTTT. Translated: CASSPGTGSQPQHF. Using reference TRBV18 and TRBJ1-5 for the parts outside the CDR3, the full variable domain is NAGVMQNPRHLVRRRGQEARLRCSPMKGHSHVYWYRQLPEEGLKFMVYLQKENIIDESGMPKERFSAEFPKEGPSILRIQQVVRGDSAAYFCASSPGTGSQPQHFGDGTRLSIL.

CDR3 amino acids: CASRVDRSQPQHF. The CDR3 bases are TGTGCCAGCCGAGTGGACAGGTCTCAGCCCCAGCATTTT. This sequence joins TRBV6-5 and TRBJ1-5; TRBD1 aligns across 7 bases. Germline V gene lookup returns CDR1 MNHEY and CDR2 SVGAGI. This CDR3 is built from 13 residues. V was clipped by 8 bases and J by 6 bases; unmatched bases: 7.

The chain is built from TRBV4-1 and TRBJ2-7; the D gene is possibly TRBD2 (6 bases). The CDR3 covers 14 residues. Trimming cost V 4 bases and J 5 bases, with 15 bases left between them. Germline CDR1 and CDR2: MGHRA and YSYEKL. CDR3 in DNA: TGCGCCAGCAGCCCCCGGGGGTCCCTCGACGAGCAGTACTTC. Translating gives CASSPRGSLDEQYF.

The chain joins TRBV7-9 to TRBJ1-4, with a tentative D call TRBD1 (5 bases). The V and J ends lost 4 bases and 4 bases respectively, with 10 bases between them. Germline CDR1 reads SEHNR; CDR2 reads FQNEAQ (reference sequence). This CDR3 contains 14 residues. DNA for the CDR3: TGTGCCAGCAGCTCAGACAGCTATAATGAAAAACTGTTTTTT. Residues: CASSSDSYNEKLFF.

The J gene is TRBJ1-3, the V gene TRBV18, with unresolved D. The V end was cut by 5 bases, the J end by 0 bases, with 11 bases between. This CDR3 spans 15 amino acids. The germline gives CDR1 KGHSH, CDR2 LQKENI. The CDR3 spells CASSKARSSGNTIYF. The CDR3 region has the DNA TGTGCCAGCTCAAAGGCGCGGAGCTCTGGAAACACCATATATTTT.

The rearrangement uses TRBV5-6 and TRBJ1-2; the D gene is possibly TRBD1 (6 bases). The CDR3 is 14 residues long. Germline CDR1 is SGHDT and CDR2 is YYEEEE. V dropped 4 bases and J dropped 4 bases, with 14 bases sitting between them. CDR3: CASSRRGAGYGYTF. Written as DNA, the CDR3 is TGTGCCAGCAGCCGACGGGGGGCTGGCTATGGCTACACCTTC.

The CDR3 DNA reads TGCGCCAGCAGCTTCGGCGGGAGCTCCTACAATGAGCAGTTCTTC. It codes for CASSFGGSSYNEQFF. The chain has TRBV5-1 and TRBJ2-1, with TRBD2 matching 7 bases. The CDR3 spans 15 residues. CDR1 is SGHRS, CDR2 YFSETQ, per germline. V trimming: 2 bases; J trimming: 0 bases; junction bases outside the gene matches: 2.

The genes are TRBV2 and TRBJ2-2; 12 bases are a match to TRBD2. CDR1 and CDR2 from the germline V gene are SNHLY and FYNNEI. Unmatched junction bases numbered 13, after V lost 10 bases and J lost 4 bases. The CDR3 sequence is 17 residues long. CDR3 nucleotide sequence: TGTGCCACCCCCCGGGCTAGCGGGAGGGCCATCACCGGGGAGCTGTTTTTT. This translates into CATPRASGRAITGELFF.

The rearrangement links TRBV12-5 to TRBJ2-1, with 9 bases that match TRBD1. The CDR3 is made up of 15 amino acids. Germline CDR1 LGHNT, CDR2 FRNRAP. The V gene end was trimmed by 4 bases and the J gene end by 4 bases; junction bases not matched to a gene: 5. The CDR3, as DNA: TGTGCTAGTGGTTGGGGGACAGGGACGTACAATGAGCAGTTCTTC. Translated, it gives CASGWGTGTYNEQFF.

The rearrangement uses TRBV2 and TRBJ1-2, with no clear D. The CDR3 consists of 12 residues. The V and J ends lost 6 bases and 5 bases respectively, with 10 bases between them. Germline V gene lookup returns CDR1 SNHLY and CDR2 FYNNEI. Here the CDR3 DNA reads TGTGCCAGCAGCTACAGCATATATGGCTACACCTTC. Amino acid sequence: CASSYSIYGYTF.

The chain recombines TRBV6-5 with TRBJ1-2, with 8 bases aligning to TRBD1. CDR1 is MNHEY and CDR2 is SVGAGI in the germline V gene. Germline trimming cut 5 bases from V and 6 bases from J; bases unmatched to any gene: 11. This CDR3 spans 15 amino acids. CDR3 nucleotide sequence: TGTGCCAGCAGTCTAGACAGGGGCTGGTTGGATGGCTACACCTTC. Its translation is CASSLDRGWLDGYTF.

The chain is built from TRBV6-5 and TRBJ1-1; 8 bases align to TRBD1. Germline CDR1 and CDR2: MNHEY and SVGAGI. Trimming removed 2 bases from V and 1 base from J; junction bases left unmatched: 0. The CDR3 length is 14 residues. The CDR3 DNA reads TGTGCCAGCAGTTACGACAGGGGGAACACTGAAGCTTTCTTT. This encodes CASSYDRGNTEAFF.

The chain links TRBV15 to TRBJ1-4; 7 nucleotides line up with TRBD1. This CDR3 contains 13 residues. V shed 5 bases, J shed 5 bases, and the junction held 2 bases outside the gene matches. Looked up from germline, CDR1 is LNHNV and CDR2 is YYDKDF (reference sequence). The CDR3 DNA reads as TGTGCCACCAGCGGACAGGAAAATGAAAAACTGTTTTTT. It is translated as CATSGQENEKLFF.

The genes are TRBV5-1 and TRBJ2-5; TRBD2 might be the D (5 bases). The CDR3 loop spans 16 amino acids. CDR1 is SGHRS, CDR2 YFSETQ, per germline. V was shortened by 0 bases and J by 2 bases, with 14 bases between the two germline ends. CDR3 region: CASSLDGGFRQETQYF. The DNA of the CDR3 is TGCGCCAGCAGCTTGGATGGAGGTTTCAGGCAAGAGACCCAGTACTTC.

The chain couples TRBV1 to TRBJ2-1; TRBD2 reflects the table's D call only, with no check against the DNA. TRBV1 is assigned pseudogene status. This CDR3 has 17 amino acids. The CDR3 spells CTSSQEGGRPSYNEQFF. CDR3 DNA sequence: TGCACCAGCAGCCAAGAAGGCGGGAGGCCCTCCTACAATGAGCAGTTCTTC.

This chain uses TRBV6-1 with TRBJ2-5, with a tentative D call TRBD1 (6 bases). The CDR3 totals 14 residues. CDR1 is MNHNS, CDR2 SASEGT, per germline. Trimming removed 3 bases at V and 5 bases at J, with 13 bases between. The CDR3, as DNA: TGTGCCAGCAGTGACAGGGGCCGAAGGGAGACCCAGTACTTC. Translated, it gives CASSDRGRRETQYF.

The V gene is TRBV5-6, the J gene TRBJ1-1; D is perhaps TRBD1 (5 bases). Germline lookup yields CDR1 SGHDT and CDR2 YYEEEE. The CDR3 loop spans 14 amino acids. Trimming took off 4 bases at V and 3 bases at J, with 13 bases between the two ends. The CDR3 protein is CASSEGWGDTEAFF. The CDR3 DNA is TGTGCCAGCAGCGAAGGGTGGGGGGACACTGAAGCTTTCTTT.

This chain uses TRBV4-1 with TRBJ2-7; TRBD1 matches 10 bases. V was clipped by 4 bases and J by 5 bases; unmatched bases: 5. The CDR3 consists of 14 residues. Germline CDR1 is MGHRA and CDR2 is YSYEKL. CDR3 protein: CASSRGQGSHEQYF. DNA for the CDR3: TGCGCCAGCAGCCGGGGACAGGGGAGCCACGAGCAGTACTTC.

The rearrangement links TRBV5-1 to TRBJ1-4; 7 nucleotides align to TRBD1. Trimming removed 2 bases from V and 3 bases from J; junction bases left unmatched: 10. Germline V lookup: CDR1 SGHRS, CDR2 YFSETQ. CDR3 length: 17 residues. CDR3 amino acids: CASSFWTAGTANEKLFF. In DNA, the CDR3 is TGCGCCAGCAGCTTTTGGACTGCCGGGACAGCTAATGAAAAACTGTTTTTT.

The J gene is TRBJ1-4, the V gene TRBV7-9; TRBD1 matches 7 bases. From germline, CDR1 is SEHNR and CDR2 FQNEAQ (reference sequence). Unmatched junction bases numbered 3, after V lost 5 bases and J lost 6 bases. The CDR3 spans 13 residues. DNA for the CDR3: TGTGCCAGCAGCGAGGGGGCGCATGAAAAACTGTTTTTT. It encodes CASSEGAHEKLFF.

This rearrangement joins TRBV4-1 to TRBJ2-7; D unclear. This CDR3 is 12 amino acids long. Germline values: CDR1 MGHRA, CDR2 YSYEKL. V lost 4 bases to trimming and J lost 3 bases, with 7 bases between them. In nucleotides, the CDR3 is TGCGCCAGCAGCCCCGGAGACTACGAGCAGTACTTC. It yields the protein CASSPGDYEQYF.

This chain uses TRBV25-1 with TRBJ1-4; no firm D call. Between the trimmed V and J ends, which lost 5 bases and 4 bases, there was a span of 11 bases. This CDR3 spans 14 amino acids. CDR1 and CDR2 (germline): MGHDK, SYGVNS. The CDR3: CASSPTEYNEKLFF. The CDR3 DNA follows: TGTGCCAGCAGTCCTACAGAGTATAATGAAAAACTGTTTTTT. The variable domain in full, completed from reference TRBV25-1 and TRBJ1-4, reads EADIYQTPRYLVIGTGKKITLECSQTMGHDKMYWYQQDPGMELHLIHYSYGVNSTEKGDLSSESTVSRIRTEHFPLTLESARPSHTSQYLCASSPTEYNEKLFFGSGTQLSVL.